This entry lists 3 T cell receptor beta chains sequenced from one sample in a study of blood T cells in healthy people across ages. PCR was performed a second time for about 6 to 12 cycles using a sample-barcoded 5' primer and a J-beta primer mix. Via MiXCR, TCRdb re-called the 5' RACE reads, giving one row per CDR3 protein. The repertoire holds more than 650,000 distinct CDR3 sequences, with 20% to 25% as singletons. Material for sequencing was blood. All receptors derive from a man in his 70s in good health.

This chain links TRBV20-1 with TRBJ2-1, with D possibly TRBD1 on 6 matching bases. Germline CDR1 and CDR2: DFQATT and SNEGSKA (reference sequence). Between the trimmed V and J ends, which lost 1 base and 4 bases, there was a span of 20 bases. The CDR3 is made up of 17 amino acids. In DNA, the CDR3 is TGCAGTGCTAGAGCCGGGGTTATGTCAGGGGCGTACAATGAGCAGTTCTTC. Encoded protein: CSARAGVMSGAYNEQFF.

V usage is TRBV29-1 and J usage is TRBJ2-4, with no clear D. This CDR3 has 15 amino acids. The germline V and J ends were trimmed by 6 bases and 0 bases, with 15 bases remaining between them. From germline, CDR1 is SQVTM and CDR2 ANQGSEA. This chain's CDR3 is CSVKTGALAKNIQYF. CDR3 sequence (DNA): TGCAGCGTAAAAACTGGTGCCCTAGCCAAAAACATTCAGTACTTC.

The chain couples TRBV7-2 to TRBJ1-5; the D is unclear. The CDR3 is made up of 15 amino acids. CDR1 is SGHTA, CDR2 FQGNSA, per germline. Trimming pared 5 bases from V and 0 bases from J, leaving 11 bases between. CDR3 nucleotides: TGTGCCAGCAGCCCTTTCGAGAATAGCAATCAGCCCCAGCATTTT. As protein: CASSPFENSNQPQHF.